This TCR beta chain was obtained from a study of control samples from healthy donors and cancer patients. The data were produced by immunoSEQ multiplex PCR, yet TCRdb's version contains in-frame clones alone and is incomplete. The sample holds 100,000 to 120,000 clones, around 89% seen once. CDR3 size: 15 residues. CDR1 is LNHDA and CDR2 is SQIVND in the germline V gene (reference sequence). The V and J ends lost 5 bases and 4 bases, in that order; junction bases with no gene match: 7. The chain couples TRBV19 to TRBJ1-4; 7 positions match TRBD1. Material: PBMCs. The clonotype comes from a woman aged 55-70 years with lung cancer. The CDR3 DNA reads TGTGCCAGTAGTCTGAGACAGGGAGGTAATGAAAAACTGTTTTTT. Protein sequence: CASSLRQGGNEKLFF.